This T cell receptor beta chain was recovered during a study of T cell repertoires in cytomegalovirus infection. Study overall: Well-studied HLA-B-restricted epitopes and recently identified HLA-C-restricted epitopes of CMV were both used in the study. Public TCR beta signatures indicated both CMV infection and matching HLA type. Study conclusions and caveats: Across the ex vivo response, the dominant clonotypes were HLA-C-restricted CMV-specific TCR beta clonotypes. Cumulative frequency (of public TCR beta family members) identified carriers of CMV plus the relevant HLA.

TCRdb reprocessed the reads with MiXCR, giving one entry per CDR3 protein. The sample records hundreds of thousands of distinct CDR3 sequences, more than 25% being singletons. Germline CDR1 is SEHNR and CDR2 is FQNEAQ (reference sequence). V was cut by 5 bases and J by 5 bases, with 9 bases left in between. This CDR3 region has 13 residues. In this sample, this clonotype turned up a few times. Its target is not known. The source of this sequence is a human donor in good health (CMV status not recorded). Some clones in this sample may be carry-over from other donors' samples. The sequenced sample was cultured CD8+ T cells from PBMCs, obtained from culture after CMV antigen stimulation. The chain links TRBV7-9 to TRBJ2-2; D is undetermined. Here the CDR3 DNA reads TGTGCCAGCAGCACTGACCCGACCGGGGAGCTGTTTTTT. It translates to CASSTDPTGELFF.